This TCR beta chain is drawn from a study of T cells in Graves' hyperthyroidism and ophthalmopathy. TCR beta CDR3 sequences were amplified from RNA transcripts. The TCR CDR3 first-round RT-PCR relied on the HTBI primer set. TCRdb redid the calling of the multiplex PCR reads with MiXCR, one entry per CDR3 protein. The profile shows approximately 260,000 distinct CDR3 sequences, around 15% of them singletons. There are 15 residues in the CDR3. V was pared by 7 bases and J by 7 bases, with 20 bases between. The germline V gene encodes CDR1 LNHDA and CDR2 SQIVND (reference sequence). This clonotype was detected a few times.

The specimen sequenced was blood. The receptor was derived from a woman between 45 and 65 years old with Graves' hyperthyroidism that later progressed to Graves' ophthalmopathy. The rearrangement links TRBV19 to TRBJ2-1; D not resolved. This CDR3 reads CASNPEPPAWNEQFF. CDR3 DNA sequence: TGTGCCAGTAACCCCGAGCCCCCGGCCTGGAATGAGCAGTTCTTC.